A selection of T cell receptor beta chains follows, all from one sample in a study of radiotherapy plus CTLA-4 blockade in lung cancer. Using immunoSEQ multiplex PCR, the repertoire was profiled, and TCRdb retains in-frame clones only, with some absent. The sample holds just under 60,000 clones, over 65% seen once. This material consisted of peripheral blood, taken from a patient treated with radiotherapy plus ipilimumab. The source is a human donor with non-small cell lung cancer who had a partial response to radiotherapy plus ipilimumab. Both conserved end residues are trimmed from each CDR3. The order of the fields is CDR3 protein, V gene.

ASSPRWGRLNTEAF TRBV11-2
ASSYRDRGYNEQF TRBV6-6
ATSRDYGTVHFQPQH TRBV15
ASSLLGRGGETQY TRBV7-3
ASSASQGYYGYT TRBV19
ASSANNEQF TRBV9
ASSIERHTDTQY TRBV5-1
ASSSDRGRTSQETQY TRBV27
AIRSDRAADTQY TRBV10-3
ASRTLGGTEAF TRBV27
AWSLGLVTDTQY TRBV30
ASREGGWDYNEQF TRBV28
ASSSGWNEQF TRBV6-6
ASSQTILTGRGTYEQY TRBV4-3
ASSRGGGAKSNQPQH TRBV7-9
ASSLEGTGTGNTIY TRBV5-4
ASSILAPATNEKLF TRBV19
ASRGLADNEQF TRBV27
ASSQVAGGGEQY TRBV4-1
ASSHGQGGSNEQF TRBV6-5
ASSLISGGSTDTQY TRBV27
ASSYWTSGGADEQF TRBV6-6
ASSQELGRGYDTGELF TRBV14
ASSLVSSYSNQPQH TRBV5-1
ASSIGGHRRSEQF TRBV19
ASSVELAGNTGELF TRBV9
ASSQIPGYGYT TRBV14
ASSLETTSGGPNEQF TRBV28
ASSSDRSTTDTQY TRBV9
ASIGQGAIDTQY TRBV27
ASSETSSRAGELF TRBV2
AVSGTNSYEQY TRBV6-5
ASSYPGARTDTQY TRBV19
ASSLESSGEGGYT TRBV7-2